This T cell receptor beta chain is from a study of T cells after yellow fever vaccination. Looking at the study overall: Fractions containing few cells were prepared with SMART-Seq v4 Ultra Low Input. Findings and caveats of the study: There was a small share of clonotypes that showed up in both the CD4 and CD8 compartments. Weaker, the secondary response peaked sooner, at day 5 versus 15.

In making TCR cDNA, 5'RACE template switching added a universal primer site and UMIs to it. MiXCR, applied by TCRdb to the 5' RACE reads, yields one record per CDR3 protein. The sample includes some 560,000 distinct CDR3 sequences, 15% to 20% of them seen just once. With respect to this clonotype: Its antigen is not known.

CDR3 length: 18 residues. Germline CDR1 LNHNV, CDR2 YYDKDF (reference sequence). The V gene end was trimmed by 1 base and the J gene end by 0 bases; junction bases not matched to a gene: 11. This sequence was found in a man younger than 45 who received the YFV17D yellow fever vaccine. The material was PBMCs, obtained 15 days after the yellow fever booster vaccination. The gene calls are TRBV15 and TRBJ2-7; 8 bases map to TRBD1. CDR3 sequence (DNA): TGTGCCACCAGCAGAGGGACAGGGACAGCGGCTAGCTCCTACGAGCAGTACTTC. This translates into CATSRGTGTAASSYEQYF.